The clone carrying this T cell receptor (beta chain) was observed a handful of times. Its antigen is undetermined. It was one heparinised blood draw, averaging roughly 0.11 L, that each donor gave. This entry comes from a study of beta chain features in type 1 diabetes. Study overall: The samples had about 100,000,000 sorted cells examined in all. Study results and limitations: Type 1 diabetes patients showed a moderate but significant shortening of TCRB CDR3s in all four CD4+ subsets. More deletions and fewer insertions at VDJ junctions were seen in type 1 diabetes patients. The question of HLA type influencing TCRB rearrangement was one that remained unresolved here.

The sequenced template was cDNA made from the entire isolated RNA. Some clones are missing from TCRdb's copy, which holds only in-frame ones; the method was immunoSEQ multiplex PCR. This sample has 600,000 to 750,000 clones, with 9.5% to 15% found just once. The CDR3 is 14 residues long. The V end lost 3 bases, the J end lost 0 bases, and 7 bases lay between the germline ends. Germline V gene data show CDR1 as MRHNA and CDR2 as SNTAGT. The sequence was obtained from a man aged 25 to 45 with type 1 diabetes. The sequenced sample consisted of naive CD4+ T cells from blood. The chain combines TRBV6-4 with TRBJ2-3; D is perhaps TRBD1 (6 bases). CDR3 sequence (DNA): TGTGCCAGCAGTGAAGGGGGAAGCACAGATACGCAGTATTTT. As protein: CASSEGGSTDTQYF.